Listed below are T cell receptor beta chains from one sample, sequenced in a study of blood T cell repertoires in COVID-19. Clones were sequenced by immunoSEQ multiplex PCR, and TCRdb holds only the in-frame ones, with some missing. This table has around 300,000 clones, about 87% appearing once. Material for sequencing was peripheral blood. The receptor source for this set is a woman aged 45-65 years with COVID-19, enrolled during active disease. Each CDR3 is given with its conserved first and last residue. D genes are given only for firm matches. Rows give clone size only sometimes, using once, few, many, or a class for an expanded clone.

CDR3 | DNA | D | J | length | size | V
CASRKVGNSGANVLTF | TGCGCCAGCAGAAAAGTCGGGAATTCTGGGGCCAACGTCCTGACTTTC | - | TRBJ2-6 | 16 | once | TRBV4-1
CASSQPMSEKLFF | TGTGCCAGCAGCCAACCTATGTCAGAAAAACTGTTTTTT | - | TRBJ1-4 | 13 | - | TRBV3-1/TRBV3-2
CAWSEQIANTGELFF | TGTGCCTGGAGTGAACAAATCGCGAACACCGGGGAGCTGTTTTTT | - | TRBJ2-2 | 15 | - | TRBV30
CSVEDRDRDEAFF | TGCAGCGTTGAAGATAGGGACAGGGATGAAGCTTTCTTT | TRBD1 | TRBJ1-1 | 13 | - | TRBV29-1
CASSFSLADNEQFF | TGTGCCAGCAGCTTTTCTCTAGCGGACAATGAGCAGTTCTTC | TRBD2 | TRBJ2-1 | 14 | - | TRBV11-2
CASIRLAGNEQFF | TGTGCCAGCATCCGTTTAGCGGGAAATGAGCAGTTCTTC | TRBD2 | TRBJ2-1 | 13 | - | TRBV2
CASSYYGLGTGGNTGELFF | TGTGCCAGCAGTTATTACGGTTTGGGGACAGGGGGGAACACCGGGGAGCTGTTTTTT | TRBD1 | TRBJ2-2 | 19 | - | TRBV6-2/TRBV6-3
CASMRGGVGTDTQYF | TGTGCCAGTATGAGAGGGGGAGTTGGCACAGATACGCAGTATTTT | - | TRBJ2-3 | 15 | - | TRBV19
CSVAGGRAAETQYF | TGCAGCGTTGCTGGGGGCAGGGCCGCTGAGACCCAGTACTTC | - | TRBJ2-5 | 14 | - | TRBV29-1
CASSPARGHEQYF | TGTGCCAGCAGCCCGGCGCGGGGGCACGAGCAGTACTTC | - | TRBJ2-7 | 13 | - | TRBV12-3/TRBV12-4
CASSPGTGGSMNTEAFF | TGTGCCAGCAGCCCCGGGACAGGGGGATCCATGAACACTGAAGCTTTCTTT | TRBD1 | TRBJ1-1 | 17 | - | TRBV14
CASSQGQGRLYEQYF | TGTGCCAGCAGTCAGGGACAGGGACGCCTCTACGAGCAGTACTTC | TRBD1 | TRBJ2-7 | 15 | - | TRBV6-5
CASPYLGGRRAFF | TGTGCCAGCCCTTATCTCGGGGGGCGGCGAGCTTTCTTT | - | TRBJ1-1 | 13 | - | TRBV12-3/TRBV12-4
CASSFIQGYNEQFF | TGTGCCAGCAGCTTCATCCAGGGTTACAATGAGCAGTTCTTC | - | TRBJ2-1 | 14 | - | TRBV7-2
CASSPSYEQYF | TGTGCCAGCAGCCCTTCCTACGAGCAGTACTTC | - | TRBJ2-7 | 11 | - | TRBV7-9
CASSLHGTGEPGYTF | TGCGCCAGCAGCTTACACGGGACAGGGGAGCCTGGCTACACCTTC | TRBD1 | TRBJ1-2 | 15 | - | TRBV5-1
CSVVPDTYEQYF | TGCAGCGTTGTCCCCGACACCTACGAGCAGTACTTC | - | TRBJ2-7 | 12 | - | TRBV29-1
CASRKTGGAYGYTF | TGTGCCAGCAGAAAGACAGGGGGCGCCTATGGCTACACCTTC | TRBD1 | TRBJ1-2 | 14 | - | TRBV6-5
CASSLTTGGYEQYF | TGTGCCAGCAGTCTAACGACAGGGGGCTACGAGCAGTACTTC | TRBD1 | TRBJ2-7 | 14 | - | TRBV6-5
CASSPALAGVNNEQFF | TGTGCCAGCTCACCGGCGCTAGCGGGAGTTAACAATGAGCAGTTCTTC | TRBD2 | TRBJ2-1 | 16 | - | TRBV18
CASSPGTLGAGELFF | TGTGCCAGCAGCCCTGGGACTCTCGGGGCCGGGGAGCTGTTTTTT | - | TRBJ2-2 | 15 | - | TRBV28
CASTRTSGTSYEQYF | TGTGCCAGCACCCGGACTAGCGGGACCTCCTACGAGCAGTACTTC | TRBD2 | TRBJ2-7 | 15 | - | TRBV7-8
CASSPGVASMNEQFF | TGTGCCAGCAGCCCCGGGGTAGCTTCGATGAATGAGCAGTTCTTC | - | TRBJ2-1 | 15 | once | TRBV16
CASSPISGRAPETQYF | TGTGCCAGCAGTCCTATAAGCGGGAGGGCCCCAGAGACCCAGTACTTC | TRBD2 | TRBJ2-5 | 16 | - | TRBV11-2
CASSQAGGTTGELFF | TGTGCCAGCAGTCAGGCGGGAGGTACCACCGGGGAGCTGTTTTTT | TRBD2 | TRBJ2-2 | 15 | - | TRBV7-8
CASSQNVEQYF | TGTGCCAGCAGCCAGAACGTCGAGCAGTACTTC | - | TRBJ2-7 | 11 | once | TRBV12-3/TRBV12-4
CAISARDFYEQFF | TGTGCCATCAGTGCGAGAGACTTCTATGAGCAGTTCTTC | - | TRBJ2-1 | 13 | - | TRBV10-3
CASSLGTVSGNTIYF | TGTGCCAGCAGCTTAGGGACAGTATCTGGAAACACCATATATTTT | - | TRBJ1-3 | 15 | - | TRBV11-2
CASSEGLWAPKNIQYF | TGTGCCAGCAGCGAGGGGCTGTGGGCCCCCAAAAACATTCAGTACTTC | - | TRBJ2-4 | 16 | - | TRBV9
CASSFQTSGRRGGEQFF | TGTGCCAGCAGCTTCCAGACTAGCGGGAGGAGGGGGGGTGAGCAGTTCTTC | TRBD2 | TRBJ2-1 | 17 | - | TRBV11-2
CASSRGSDYGYTF | TGCGCCAGCAGCCGGGGGTCTGACTATGGCTACACCTTC | - | TRBJ1-2 | 13 | - | TRBV5-1
CASSVGGLADGRETQYF | TGTGCCAGCAGTGTAGGGGGACTAGCGGACGGACGGGAGACCCAGTACTTC | TRBD2 | TRBJ2-5 | 17 | once | TRBV6-1
CASSLNRVTYNEQFF | TGCGCCAGCAGCTTGAACAGGGTTACCTACAATGAGCAGTTCTTC | - | TRBJ2-1 | 15 | - | TRBV5-1
CASSPAPGQAGRYGYTF | TGCGCCAGCAGCCCGGCTCCGGGACAGGCCGGTCGGTATGGCTACACCTTC | TRBD1 | TRBJ1-2 | 17 | few | TRBV5-1
CASSLDREVGGYTF | TGTGCCAGCAGCTTAGATCGGGAAGTTGGAGGCTACACCTTC | - | TRBJ1-2 | 14 | few | TRBV7-9
CASSPSLGTSYREQYF | TGCGCCAGCAGCCCCTCCCTAGGGACTAGTTATCGGGAGCAGTACTTC | TRBD2 | TRBJ2-7 | 16 | - | TRBV4-1
CASSPGQPFTDTQYF | TGCGCCAGCAGCCCAGGACAGCCCTTCACAGATACGCAGTATTTT | - | TRBJ2-3 | 15 | once | TRBV4-1
CASSSWTGMTEAFF | TGTGCCAGCAGTTCATGGACAGGGATGACTGAAGCTTTCTTT | TRBD1 | TRBJ1-1 | 14 | few | TRBV6-6
CASSPTPGSSYNEQFF | TGCGCCAGCAGCCCCACACCGGGAAGCTCCTACAATGAGCAGTTCTTC | - | TRBJ2-1 | 16 | - | TRBV4-1
CASSRSYADPNTGELFF | TGTGCCAGCAGCCGAAGCTATGCGGATCCGAACACCGGGGAGCTGTTTTTT | - | TRBJ2-2 | 17 | - | TRBV7-9